Shown below are 24 T cell receptor beta chains from a single sample sequenced in a study of T cell clones after liver transplantation (dated 2019 in TCRdb). The library was built by means of the immunoSEQ multiplex PCR assay. In its TCRdb copy, this immuneACCESS table keeps in-frame sequences only and misses some clones. Where compared with another copy, unresolved V genes explain less than half of these, and the others have no known cause. Present in this sample are 55,000 to 75,000 clones, approximately 70% of which were seen just once. Approximately 2.8% of the sample is in the top ten clones. The specimen comprised CD4+ T cells from blood, sampled at the approximately 16-month timepoint. All receptors derive from a human patient who received a liver transplant. In patients who had a transplant, some T cells may come from the graft donor.

The CDR3 sequence is CASSEAPGQNYGYTF. Here the CDR3 DNA reads TGCGCCAGCAGTGAAGCCCCGGGACAGAACTATGGCTACACCTTC. The chain uses TRBV23-1 and TRBJ1-2, with 7 bases matching TRBD1. TRBV23-1 is labeled an ORF, and its function is uncertain. The CDR3 length is 15 residues. The trim removed 5 bases at V and 2 bases at J, leaving 8 bases unmatched.

The chain employs TRBV15 and TRBJ1-1; D call uncertain. The V end was cut by 3 bases, the J end by 10 bases, with 12 bases between. The CDR3 is 12 residues long. Germline values: CDR1 LNHNV, CDR2 YYDKDF (reference sequence). CDR3 in amino acids: CATSRAKVAAFF. The DNA of the CDR3 is TGTGCCACCAGCAGGGCCAAGGTCGCAGCTTTCTTT.

This clone was seen only once. The genes are TRBV19 and TRBJ1-1, with D unresolved. This CDR3 comprises 13 residues. The germline V and J ends were trimmed by 8 bases and 5 bases, with 15 bases remaining between them. Germline-derived CDR1 and CDR2 are LNHDA and SQIVND (reference sequence). The DNA for the CDR3 is TGTGCCAGTGCGACAAGCCTGGAGACTGAAGCTTTCTTT. Amino acids: CASATSLETEAFF.

The chain carries TRBV6-5 and TRBJ2-5, with D perhaps TRBD1 (6 bases). The germline CDR1 and CDR2 sequences are MNHEY and SVGAGI. Trimming pared 4 bases from V and 7 bases from J, leaving 7 bases between. The CDR3 has 11 residues. DNA for the CDR3: TGTGCCAGCAGTTCAGGGGTGACCCAGTACTTC. It specifies CASSSGVTQYF.

The V call is TRBV6-1, the J call TRBJ1-6, with 11 bases that match TRBD1. This CDR3 has 15 amino acids. CDR1 and CDR2 (germline): MNHNS, SASEGT. V lost 5 bases and J lost 9; bases outside the gene matches: 6. For the CDR3, the DNA is TGTGCCAGCAGTCCCTGGGGGACAGGGGGTTCACCCCTCCACTTT. Translating gives CASSPWGTGGSPLHF.

This clone appeared a few times. The chain employs TRBV11-2 and TRBJ2-7, with a weak D call TRBD2 (5 bases). The CDR3 length is 14 residues. Germline assignment: CDR1 SGHAT and CDR2 FQNNGV. Trimming shortened V by 5 bases and J by 9 bases, and 20 bases separated the two germline ends. This chain's CDR3 is CASSNIAWEPRQYV. Written as DNA, the CDR3 is TGTGCCAGCAGCAACATAGCCTGGGAGCCAAGGCAGTACGTC.

This clone appeared a few times. The chain employs TRBV11-3 and TRBJ2-3, with D possibly TRBD2 on 6 matching bases. V dropped 4 bases and J dropped 1 base, with 21 bases sitting between them. Germline assignment: CDR1 SGHNT and CDR2 YENEEA. The CDR3 extends over 18 amino acids. The CDR3 DNA reads as TGTGCCAGCAGCTCCCGAGGTCGACTAGGCGGGGGCACAGATACGCAGTATTTT. Protein sequence: CASSSRGRLGGGTDTQYF. Looking up the rest from reference TRBV11-3 and TRBJ2-3 gives the full variable domain: EAGVVQSPRYKIIEKKQPVAFWCNPISGHNTLYWYLQNLGQGPELLIRYENEEAVDDSQLPKDRFSAERLKGVDSTLKIQPAELGDSAVYLCASSSRGRLGGGTDTQYFGPGTRLTVL.

The gene calls are TRBV11-1 and TRBJ2-5; the D gene is possibly TRBD1 (7 bases). Germline CDR1 and CDR2: SGHAT and FQDESV (reference sequence). The CDR3 runs to 15 residues. The ends were cut back, 0 bases at V and 4 bases at J, with 12 bases in the middle. The CDR3 DNA is TGTGCCAGCAGCTTAGCGGACAGGAGGGCAGAGACCCAGTACTTC. It encodes CASSLADRRAETQYF.

This clone was seen more than once but under ten times. The V gene is TRBV18, the J gene TRBJ1-4; no definite D call. The V gene lost 1 base and the J gene lost 6 bases, with 9 bases spanning the gap. The CDR3 has 14 residues. CDR1 is KGHSH, CDR2 LQKENI, per germline. The CDR3 bases are TGTGCCAGCTCACCACGAGGTGGGGATGAAAAACTGTTTTTT. It specifies CASSPRGGDEKLFF.

This clone counts as medium-sized. The chain has TRBV7-2 and TRBJ2-2; 11 bases are a match to TRBD2. Germline assignment: CDR1 SGHTA and CDR2 FQGNSA. Trimming at V came to 2 bases and at J to 0 bases, leaving 2 bases not matched to a gene. The CDR3 sequence is 17 residues long. The CDR3 loop is CASSLSGLAANTGELFF. Written as DNA, the CDR3 is TGTGCCAGCAGCTTATCGGGACTAGCGGCGAACACCGGGGAGCTGTTTTTT.

This chain links TRBV4-2 with TRBJ2-1; no reliable D call. The V and J ends lost 0 bases and 6 bases respectively, with 6 bases between them. Per the germline V gene, CDR1 is LGHNA and CDR2 is YNFKEQ. The CDR3 spans 13 residues. CDR3 protein: CASSQDRINEQFF. For the CDR3, the DNA is TGTGCCAGCAGCCAAGATCGAATCAATGAGCAGTTCTTC.

This sequence joins TRBV7-8 and TRBJ2-7; 10 bases line up with TRBD2. The CDR3 length is 14 residues. Germline CDR1 reads SGHVS; CDR2 reads FQNEAQ. After removal of 3 bases from V and 6 bases from J, the junction contained 5 bases not matched to a gene. For the CDR3, the DNA is TGTGCCAGCAGCTTTACTAGCGGGATTGGCGAGCAGTACGTC. Amino acids: CASSFTSGIGEQYV.

This clone appeared a single time. CDR3 residues: CASSRKGQRYNEQFF. CDR3 nucleotide sequence: TGTGCCAGCAGTCGTAAGGGACAGAGATACAATGAGCAGTTCTTC. The chain uses TRBV28 and TRBJ2-1; 7 bases are shared with TRBD1. The CDR3 is made up of 15 amino acids. Trimming cost V 5 bases and J 4 bases; bases outside gene matches: 8. The germline gives CDR1 MDHEN, CDR2 SYDVKM.

V is TRBV2 and J is TRBJ1-2; the match to TRBD1 covers 8 bases. The CDR3 is 13 amino acids. V lost 3 bases, J lost 8 bases, and 5 bases stayed unmatched. The V gene's germline CDR1 is SNHLY and CDR2 FYNNEI. DNA of the CDR3: TGTGCCAGCAGTGATACAGGGGGTGACGGCTACACCTTC. Amino acids: CASSDTGGDGYTF.

V gene TRBV7-9 combines with J gene TRBJ1-2, with D uncertain. The germline V gene encodes CDR1 SEHNR and CDR2 FQNEAQ (reference sequence). The germline V and J ends were trimmed by 0 bases and 8 bases, with 16 bases remaining between them. This CDR3 has 15 residues. Written as DNA, the CDR3 is TGTGCCAGCAGCTTAGCGACTGCAAAGTCCTTCGGCTACACCTTC. It yields the protein CASSLATAKSFGYTF.

The chain carries TRBV27 and TRBJ2-2, with TRBD1 matching over 11 bases. The CDR3 consists of 15 residues. Germline V gives CDR1 MNHEY, CDR2 SMNVEV (reference sequence). V dropped 7 bases and J dropped 4; count of bases not matched to a gene: 5. CDR3 in amino acids: CASTLGQGGTGELFF. The CDR3 bases are TGTGCCAGCACCCTGGGACAGGGGGGCACCGGGGAGCTGTTTTTT.

The chain has TRBV7-9 and TRBJ2-7, with D possibly matching TRBD1 (5 bases). CDR1 and CDR2 (germline): SEHNR, FQNEAQ (reference sequence). The CDR3 length is 12 residues. Trimming cost V 3 bases and J 3 bases, with 6 bases left between them. The CDR3 spells CASSLDNYEQYF. The DNA for the CDR3 is TGTGCCAGCAGCTTGGACAACTACGAGCAGTACTTC.

The J gene is TRBJ2-7, the V gene TRBV27; D is ambiguous. The CDR3 covers 14 residues. Germline CDR1 and CDR2: MNHEY and SMNVEV (reference sequence). V lost 3 bases to trimming and J lost 2 bases, with 11 bases between them. DNA of the CDR3: TGTGCCAGCAGTTTTCTTCAGACCCCCTACGAGCAGTACGTC. Translated: CASSFLQTPYEQYV.

The J gene is TRBJ2-1, the V gene TRBV7-2; TRBD2 matches at 13 bases. CDR1 is SGHTA and CDR2 is FQGNSA in the germline V gene. CDR3 length: 16 residues. V lost 2 bases, J lost 10 bases, and 8 bases stayed unmatched. The CDR3 spells CASSLKTSGRTGEQFF. The CDR3 bases are TGTGCCAGCAGCTTAAAGACTAGCGGGAGGACAGGGGAGCAGTTCTTC.

The chain uses TRBV11-2 and TRBJ2-7, with D possibly matching TRBD2 (7 bases). Trimming removed 5 bases from V and 4 bases from J, with 12 bases in between. Germline CDR1 is SGHAT and CDR2 is FQNNGV. The CDR3 loop spans 13 amino acids. The CDR3 loop is CASSGGRGYEQYV. CDR3 nucleotide sequence: TGTGCCAGCAGCGGAGGGAGGGGGTACGAGCAGTACGTC.

This clone has at least ten counts. The chain joins TRBV21-1 to TRBJ2-1; the table's D call, TRBD1, was not checked against the DNA. TRBV21-1 is a known pseudogene. The CDR3 has 15 amino acids. CDR3 sequence reads: CASSKDRPSYNEQFF. CDR3 DNA sequence: TGTGCCAGCAGCAAAGACAGGCCATCCTACAATGAGCAGTTCTTC.

The CDR3 nucleotides are TGCGCCAGCAGCCCGGGGGGGGGAGAAGCTTTCTTT. It is translated as CASSPGGGEAFF. The genes are TRBV4-3 and TRBJ1-1; D is perhaps TRBD1 (5 bases). Trimming removed 4 bases from V and 8 bases from J, with 11 bases in between. Germline V gives CDR1 LGHNA, CDR2 YSLEER. The CDR3 runs 12 residues.

This clone has just a few counts. The chain has TRBV21-1 and TRBJ2-3; TRBD2 reflects the table's D call only, with no check against the DNA. TRBV21-1 has pseudogene status. The CDR3 runs to 17 residues. For the CDR3, the DNA is TGTGCCAGCAGCTTCCGACTAGCGGGCCAGAGCACAGATACGCAGTATTTT. Encoded protein: CASSFRLAGQSTDTQYF.

CDR3 sequence (DNA): TGTGCCAGCTCACTTTCAGACAACGAGCAGTACGTC. Its protein is CASSLSDNEQYV. The chain has TRBV18 and TRBJ2-7, with D uncertain. There are 12 residues in the CDR3. Trimming pared 4 bases from V and 5 bases from J, leaving 9 bases between. Germline lookup yields CDR1 KGHSH and CDR2 LQKENI.